Listed below are T cell receptor beta chains from one sample, sequenced in a study of shared clonotypes between healthy human individuals. Libraries were prepared by immunoSEQ multiplex PCR; TCRdb keeps only in-frame clonotypes and omits some of them. There are roughly 500,000 clones in the sample; 95% to 97% occur only once, and about 0.064% lies in the top ten. The material sequenced was naive CD4+ T cells sorted from blood. These TCRs come from a woman in her twenties or thirties in good health. CDR3s include the opening cysteine and the closing phenylalanine or tryptophan. D genes are given only for firm matches. Clone size, where shown, is once, few, many, or a class for clones that have expanded.

d_call j_call clone_size v_call cdr3_aa cdr3_nt
TRBD1 TRBJ2-7 . TRBV4-3 CASSQGGTVKEQYF TGCGCCAGCAGCCAAGGAGGGACAGTCAAGGAGCAGTACTTC
. TRBJ2-7 once TRBV28 CASSLQGPGGYEQYF TGTGCCAGCAGTTTACAAGGACCGGGCGGCTACGAGCAGTACTTC
. TRBJ1-5 few TRBV11-2 CASSLGPGDNQPQHF TGTGCCAGCAGCTTAGGTCCGGGAGACAATCAGCCCCAGCATTTT
. TRBJ2-1 . TRBV6-5 CASRGGLQGHEQFF TGTGCCAGCAGAGGGGGGTTACAGGGGCATGAGCAGTTCTTC
TRBD1 TRBJ1-2 . TRBV6-1 CASSAKSFPGQGNYGYTF TGTGCCAGCAGTGCAAAATCGTTTCCGGGACAGGGAAACTATGGCTACACCTTC
. TRBJ2-7 . TRBV19 CASTDPGAAAYEQYF TGTGCCAGTACCGATCCGGGGGCCGCGGCCTACGAGCAGTACTTC
TRBD1 TRBJ1-1 . TRBV25-1 CASTQGGSGEAFF TGTGCCAGCACCCAGGGGGGTAGTGGTGAAGCTTTCTTT
. TRBJ2-5 . TRBV5-4 CASSIAGKRAQETQYF TGTGCCAGCAGTATCGCGGGTAAAAGGGCCCAAGAGACCCAGTACTTC
TRBD1 TRBJ2-7 . TRBV28 CASSHLRDSSYEQYF TGTGCCAGCAGTCATCTCCGGGACAGCTCCTACGAGCAGTACTTC
TRBD1 TRBJ1-3 once TRBV5-1 CASSLVGTGYGNTIYF TGCGCCAGCAGCTTGGTCGGGACAGGGTATGGAAACACCATATATTTT